Listed here is a single TCR beta chain. This clonotype occurred many times. Its antigen remains unidentified. No much larger clone is present one base from it, and per-base qualities are unavailable. This sample was sequenced with an Illumina HiSeq 2500. TCR beta libraries were prepared by quantitative 5'-RACE with molecular barcodes. Per the source publication's procedure: To identify disease-linked TCR variants, a new computational method was used, one built on a probabilistic model of VDJ rearrangement. Clones were called with MiXCR by TCRdb after fastp trimmed the public reads at Q25, and only in-frame beta chains were retained. Under each unique CDR3 protein, matching rows form one entry showing the most common genes and DNA. TCRdb, rather than the study authors, made the V and J calls. The sample yields around 490,000 distinct CDR3 sequences; over 4% were counted once. Together, the top ten hold under 4.5% of the sample.

This entry comes from a study of CD8 T cells in ankylosing spondylitis (dated by TCRdb to the late 2010s). Regarding the research as a whole: To find TCR variants linked to disease, the study profiled T cell receptor beta repertoires in ankylosing spondylitis patients and healthy donors. The whole study cohort included 108 healthy donors and some 27 ankylosing spondylitis patients. Peripheral blood samples were taken, and synovial fluid was additionally collected from ankylosing spondylitis patients. Overall results and qualifications from the work: A CD8+ phenotype was shown by the disease-linked clones, which were found at relatively low frequencies in peripheral blood. Blood from ankylosing spondylitis patients appeared to be characterized by a TCR beta motif made up of about 8 highly homologous amino acid variants. Some motif variants were previously reported in synovial fluid and blood of reactive arthritis patients, suggesting common disease-initiation mechanisms. Significant enrichment of the disease-linked clones was reported in matched synovial fluid samples from ankylosing spondylitis patients.

V loses 5 bases of germline sequence and J loses 0 bases, and the interval between the two ends is 5 bases. The CDR3 covers 13 residues, taking in both the cysteine and the phenylalanine. Here the CDR3 DNA is all that survives: 39 bases in frame from base 1. The source material was blood, either unsorted or a sorted T cell fraction (not recorded which). This clonotype was obtained from a male donor with ankylosing spondylitis. The rearrangement combines TRBV12-3 or TRBV12-4 with TRBJ1-3, with the D gene too uncertain to name. This receptor carries the CDR3 CASSQNSGNTIYF. Read as DNA, the sequence is TGTGCCAGCAGTCAGAACTCTGGAAACACCATATATTTT.